The 31 T cell receptor beta chains presented below share a single source sample, sequenced in a study of T cells after posttransplantation cyclophosphamide (dated by TCRdb to the mid-2010s). The library was obtained by the immunoSEQ multiplex PCR assay. The table was pulled from immuneACCESS by TCRdb, which kept in-frame rearrangements only. Such tables lose some clones; where checked, under half of the loss comes from unresolved V genes, and the rest has no known cause. For this sample, 40,000 to 45,000 clones appear and none is a singleton. The top ten hold roughly 2.3% of the sample. Sequencing used PBMCs. These receptors all come from a man aged 35 to 55 in good health, CMV-negative, and a related stem cell transplant donor.

V usage is TRBV5-5 and J usage is TRBJ2-2; D is ambiguous. Germline V gene lookup returns CDR1 SGHKS and CDR2 YYEKEE (reference sequence). There are 13 residues in the CDR3. Trimming left V 0 bases short and J 4 bases short, with 4 bases between. The CDR3: CASSLVSTGELFF. Here the CDR3 DNA reads TGTGCCAGCAGCTTGGTGAGCACCGGGGAGCTGTTTTTT.

This clone was recorded many times. V is TRBV25-1 and J is TRBJ1-3; D might be TRBD1 (6 bases). This CDR3 comprises 14 residues. The V gene's germline CDR1 is MGHDK and CDR2 SYGVNS. Trimming stripped 3 bases from V and 3 bases from J, with 9 bases between. The CDR3 loop reads CASSDRGGGNTIYF. The CDR3 DNA reads TGTGCCAGCAGTGACAGGGGTGGTGGAAACACCATATATTTT.

Ten or more counts support this clone. The chain uses TRBV9 and TRBJ1-1; D perhaps matches TRBD1 (6 bases). CDR1 SGDLS and CDR2 YYNGEE come from the germline V gene. The CDR3 has 15 residues. V was cut by 0 bases and J by 1 base, with 10 bases left in between. CDR3 sequence (DNA): TGTGCCAGCAGCGTAGAGGGGGTGGAGAACACTGAAGCTTTCTTT. Amino acids: CASSVEGVENTEAFF.

This clone was counted ten times or more. DNA of the CDR3: TGTGCCAGCCGTAAAGGGGGACAGGGTGGTGGGGCCAACGTCCTGACTTTC. Protein: CASRKGGQGGGANVLTF. This chain links TRBV11-3 with TRBJ2-6; 9 bases match TRBD1. V dropped 8 bases and J dropped 3; count of bases not matched to a gene: 11. This CDR3 comprises 17 residues. Germline CDR1 and CDR2: SGHNT and YENEEA.

In this sample, this clone turned up a few times. CDR3 sequence: CASSRLGQGITDTQYF. CDR3 nucleotides: TGTGCCAGCAGCAGATTGGGACAGGGTATCACAGATACGCAGTATTTT. The chain has TRBV7-9 and TRBJ2-3; 9 bases line up with TRBD1. The CDR3 has 16 amino acids. V gave up 5 bases and J gave up 2 bases; unmatched junction bases: 8. From germline, CDR1 is SEHNR and CDR2 FQNEAQ (reference sequence).

The chain is built from TRBV16 and TRBJ2-5; perhaps TRBD1 as D (6 bases). The closer fit of TRBJ2-7 to the DNA end suggests the J call may be wrong. Per the germline V gene, CDR1 is KGHSY and CDR2 is FQNENV. CDR3 length: 13 amino acids. CDR3 coding DNA: TGTGCCAGCAGCCTGGACAGATCCTACGAGCAGTACTTC. This translates into CASSLDRSYEQYF.

Ten or more counts support this clone. The CDR3 region is CASSAVNIQYF. CDR3 sequence (DNA): TGTGCCAGCAGTGCCGTGAACATTCAGTACTTC. The chain links TRBV2 to TRBJ2-4, with D uncertain. The CDR3 is 11 residues long. Trimming took 4 bases from V and 7 from J, leaving 5 bases between them. CDR1 is SNHLY, CDR2 FYNNEI, per germline.

The chain uses TRBV6-5 and TRBJ2-3; a weak D match, TRBD1 (6 bases). Germline CDR1 and CDR2: MNHEY and SVGAGI. V lost 7 bases to trimming and J lost 3 bases, with 11 bases between them. The length of the CDR3 is 13 residues. CDR3 region: CASNVDRTDTQYF. The CDR3 nucleotides read TGTGCCAGCAATGTGGACAGAACAGATACGCAGTATTTT.

This clone was seen at least ten times. J is TRBJ1-2 and V is TRBV11-3; D is unresolved. The V gene lost 1 base and the J gene lost 7 bases, with 7 bases spanning the gap. Germline CDR1 and CDR2: SGHNT and YENEEA. The CDR3 spans 12 residues. In DNA form, the CDR3 reads TGTGCCAGCAGCTTAGCTGGCTCTGGCTACACCTTC. Its translation: CASSLAGSGYTF.

This clone was observed at least ten times. The chain carries TRBV6-6 and TRBJ1-2; 8 positions agree with TRBD1. Per the germline V gene, CDR1 is MNHNY and CDR2 is SVGAGI (reference sequence). This CDR3 comprises 14 residues. V dropped 2 bases and J dropped 4; count of bases not matched to a gene: 3. CDR3 sequence: CASSYGTGFYGYTF. The DNA of the CDR3 is TGTGCCAGCAGTTACGGGACAGGCTTCTATGGCTACACCTTC.

In its sample, this clone was seen many times. This chain connects TRBV19 to TRBJ2-1; D gene ambiguous. Trimming left V 4 bases short and J 0 bases short, with 13 bases between. The CDR3 is 16 amino acids. Germline V gene lookup returns CDR1 LNHDA and CDR2 SQIVND (reference sequence). The CDR3 DNA reads TGTGCCAGTAGTACAAATACCCCGAGCTCCTACAATGAGCAGTTCTTC. It codes for CASSTNTPSSYNEQFF.

This clone was counted ten times or more. This chain joins TRBV5-4 and TRBJ2-1; no clear D. Germline CDR1 SGHNT, CDR2 YYREEE (reference sequence). The CDR3 spans 13 residues. Trimming shortened V by 0 bases and J by 5 bases, and 6 bases separated the two germline ends. CDR3 sequence (DNA): TGTGCCAGCAGCTTGGACTATAACAATGAGCAGTTCTTC. Translating it yields CASSLDYNNEQFF.

This clone was found many times. The V call is TRBV19, the J call TRBJ2-1, with 10 positions matching TRBD2. The CDR3 is 17 amino acids. In germline, CDR1 is LNHDA, CDR2 SQIVND (reference sequence). V lost 4 bases to trimming and J lost 3 bases; unmatched junction nucleotides: 9. The CDR3 bases are TGTGCCAGTAGTACCAATAGCGGGAGGAATTACTACAATGAGCAGTTCTTC. Protein product: CASSTNSGRNYYNEQFF.

The sample holds many counts of this clone. The V gene is TRBV4-1, the J gene TRBJ2-2, with D tentatively TRBD2 (6 bases). V lost 5 bases and J 4 bases, leaving 11 bases between the germline ends. This CDR3 comprises 14 residues. Germline V CDR1 and CDR2: MGHRA, YSYEKL. The CDR3: CASSLGEVTGELFF. The DNA for the CDR3 is TGCGCCAGCAGCTTAGGGGAGGTCACCGGGGAGCTGTTTTTT.

This clone was seen a handful of times. V gene TRBV6-9 combines with J gene TRBJ2-3; D is undetermined. This CDR3 spans 14 amino acids. Trimming took off 4 bases at V and 3 bases at J, with 11 bases between the two ends. Looked up from germline, CDR1 is MNHGY and CDR2 is SVAAGI. The CDR3 spells CASSSPDGTDTQYF. CDR3 bases: TGTGCCAGCAGTTCCCCCGACGGGACAGATACGCAGTATTTT.

This clone was seen at least ten times. The V and J genes are TRBV21-1 and TRBJ1-5; the table's D call, TRBD1, was not checked against the DNA. TRBV21-1 constitutes a pseudogene. This CDR3 has 14 residues. The CDR3 DNA reads TGTGCCATCGGGATGGACAGCCGAAATCAGCCCCAGCATTTT. Translating it yields CAIGMDSRNQPQHF.

The chain has TRBV27 and TRBJ1-1, with D uncertain. This CDR3 spans 13 amino acids. V lost 3 bases, J lost 6 bases, and 11 bases lay in between. In germline, CDR1 is MNHEY, CDR2 SMNVEV (reference sequence). Here the CDR3 reads CASSLRGVAEAFF. CDR3 bases: TGTGCCAGCAGTTTGCGGGGTGTCGCTGAAGCTTTCTTT.

The chain has TRBV9 and TRBJ2-3, with unresolved D. Germline CDR1 SGDLS, CDR2 YYNGEE. The CDR3 has 16 residues. The germline V and J ends were trimmed by 0 bases and 6 bases, with 17 bases remaining between them. The CDR3 here is CASSVATNPLFDTQYF. CDR3 sequence (DNA): TGTGCCAGCAGCGTAGCTACTAACCCCCTCTTTGATACGCAGTATTTT.

This clone came up many times. One end of the junction does not line up with germline, which may come from a read error. The chain combines TRBV7-7 with TRBJ2-3, with a tentative D call TRBD1 (6 bases). Germline CDR1 SSHAT, CDR2 FNYEAQ (reference sequence). The CDR3 consists of 14 residues. CDR3 sequence: CASSSGHSTDTQYF. The CDR3 bases are TGTGCTAGCAGCTCGGGACATAGCACAGATACGCAGTATTTT.

This clone was picked up many times. The chain couples TRBV12-5 to TRBJ2-1; no firm D call. The V gene lost 0 bases and the J gene lost 9 bases, with 12 bases spanning the gap. Germline V gene lookup returns CDR1 LGHNT and CDR2 FRNRAP. The CDR3 sequence is 14 residues long. The CDR3 nucleotides read TGTGCTAGTGGTTTGGTAAGCGTGGTGGGTGAGCAGTTCTTC. It yields the protein CASGLVSVVGEQFF.

This clone was observed a handful of times. The chain couples TRBV6-1 to TRBJ1-6, with unresolved D. The V and J ends lost 0 bases and 2 bases respectively, with 8 bases between them. Germline V CDR1 and CDR2: MNHNS, SASEGT. This CDR3 contains 16 residues. CDR3 coding DNA: TGTGCCAGCAGTGAAGCGGCGGGCACCTATAATTCACCCCTCCACTTT. It specifies CASSEAAGTYNSPLHF.

This clone occurred a few times. The chain carries TRBV5-4 and TRBJ2-5, with 8 bases fitting TRBD1. The V segment lost 4 bases and the J segment 0 bases; nucleotides outside the gene matches: 14. CDR1 SGHNT and CDR2 YYREEE come from the germline V gene (reference sequence). This CDR3 is built from 18 residues. CDR3 amino acids: CASSRGQGGSLYQETQYF. Written as DNA, the CDR3 is TGTGCCAGCAGCAGAGGACAGGGTGGTAGCTTGTACCAAGAGACCCAGTACTTC.

This clone was picked up many times. The chain is built from TRBV19 and TRBJ1-5; 7 bases agree with TRBD1. CDR1 and CDR2 (germline): LNHDA, SQIVND (reference sequence). The J segment lost 4 bases and the V segment lost 5 bases, leaving 5 bases of the junction unmatched. This CDR3 comprises 14 residues. The CDR3, as DNA: TGTGCCAGTAGTGTCGACAGGGCAAATCAGCCCCAGCATTTT. Its translation: CASSVDRANQPQHF.

The sample holds a few counts of this clone. V and J are TRBV10-3 and TRBJ2-3; the match to TRBD2 covers 10 bases. This CDR3 is 16 amino acids long. Germline CDR1 is ENHRY and CDR2 is SYGVKD. Trimming removed 0 bases from V and 4 bases from J; junction bases left unmatched: 4. The CDR3 region is CAISESASGSADTQYF. The DNA for the CDR3 is TGTGCCATCAGTGAGTCGGCTAGCGGGAGCGCAGATACGCAGTATTTT.

A few counts support this clone. This chain uses TRBV27 with TRBJ1-5; 8 bases line up with TRBD1. V was clipped by 8 bases and J by 4 bases; unmatched bases: 13. Germline CDR1 is MNHEY and CDR2 is SMNVEV (reference sequence). The CDR3 is made up of 16 amino acids. CDR3 in DNA: TGTGCCAGCCGCATCAACCGAACAGGGGGAAATCAGCCCCAGCATTTT. Translated, it gives CASRINRTGGNQPQHF.

This clone was recorded many times. This chain connects TRBV11-3 to TRBJ1-1; maybe TRBD1 (6 bases). The germline CDR1 and CDR2 sequences are SGHNT and YENEEA. CDR3 size: 13 residues. V was trimmed by 3 bases and J by 6 bases, leaving 11 bases between them. The CDR3 DNA sequence: TGTGCCAGCAGCTTTGGAGGACAGTCTGAAGCTTTCTTT. Its protein is CASSFGGQSEAFF.

Many counts were recorded for this clone. The chain links TRBV11-2 to TRBJ1-1, with TRBD1 as a possible D gene (6 bases). With 2 bases removed from V and 2 bases from J, the gap between germline ends came to 21 bases. The CDR3 runs to 18 residues. CDR1 is SGHAT and CDR2 is FQNNGV in the germline V gene. For the CDR3, the DNA is TGTGCCAGCAGCTTAAGGCGAAAGGAGATAGGGGGAAACACTGAAGCTTTCTTT. Protein sequence: CASSLRRKEIGGNTEAFF. Combining the CDR3 with reference TRBV11-2 and TRBJ1-1 gives the whole variable domain EAGVAQSPRYKIIEKRQSVAFWCNPISGHATLYWYQQILGQGPKLLIQFQNNGVVDDSQLPKDRFSAERLKGVDSTLKIQPAKLEDSAVYLCASSLRRKEIGGNTEAFFGQGTRLTVV.

This clone was detected ten times or more. The rearrangement uses TRBV27 and TRBJ2-7, with 9 bases matching TRBD2. The CDR3 has 14 amino acids. Looked up from germline, CDR1 is MNHEY and CDR2 is SMNVEV (reference sequence). J gave up 4 bases and V 5 bases, and 6 bases lay outside the gene matches. CDR3 region: CASSPSSGIYEQYV. CDR3 sequence (DNA): TGTGCCAGCAGTCCATCTAGCGGGATTTACGAGCAGTACGTC.

This clone was found many times. The V gene is TRBV9, the J gene TRBJ1-1, with D perhaps matching TRBD1 (5 bases). The CDR3 consists of 16 residues. In germline, CDR1 is SGDLS, CDR2 YYNGEE. V was pared by 4 bases and J by 3 bases, with 19 bases between. The CDR3 loop is CASSPPGGGWDTEAFF. CDR3 coding DNA: TGTGCCAGCAGCCCCCCCGGTGGGGGGTGGGACACTGAAGCTTTCTTT.

This clone was seen ten or more times. The V and J genes are TRBV18 and TRBJ1-1; D unclear. V lost 3 bases and J lost 0, with 8 bases in between. CDR3 length equals 14 residues. Germline assignment: CDR1 KGHSH and CDR2 LQKENI. CDR3 region: CASSPLALNTEAFF. Here the CDR3 DNA reads TGTGCCAGCTCACCGTTAGCATTGAACACTGAAGCTTTCTTT.

This clone has a count of ten or more. The V call is TRBV18, the J call TRBJ2-1, with 10 bases lining up with TRBD1. Germline loops: CDR1 KGHSH, CDR2 LQKENI. The CDR3 covers 19 residues. V gave up 6 bases and J gave up 4 bases; unmatched junction bases: 18. CDR3 sequence reads: CASSDKTGGEVRVYNEQFF. The CDR3 nucleotides are TGTGCCAGCTCCGATAAGACAGGGGGCGAAGTAAGGGTGTACAATGAGCAGTTCTTC.